The present T cell receptor (beta chain) was sequenced within a study of beta chain features in type 1 diabetes. The authors sorted CD4+ naive, central memory, regulatory and stem cell-like memory cells via CD45RO/CCR7/CD25/CD127/CD95/CD27. Study conclusions and caveats: The naive, central memory and Treg TCRB repertoires of patients appeared to be more similar to one another than those of healthy donors.

This clone has more than one count but fewer than ten. The target antigen is unknown. Expressed TCRB transcripts were sequenced, since all the RNA that had been isolated was reverse transcribed. Profiling relied on immunoSEQ multiplex PCR, and the TCRdb table lists in-frame clones only, not all of them. The table lists about 900,000 clones, 15% to 20% of them singletons, with 0.02% to 0.03% in the top ten. The TCR originated in a woman aged 18-29 years in good health. Material for sequencing was naive CD4+ T cells from blood.

The CDR3 loop reads CASSLRDIANYGYTF. The CDR3 DNA reads as TGTGCCAGCAGCTTGCGGGACATAGCTAACTATGGCTACACCTTC. The rearrangement links TRBV7-9 to TRBJ1-2, with D perhaps matching TRBD1 (6 bases). Germline V lookup: CDR1 SEHNR, CDR2 FQNEAQ (reference sequence). V shed 3 bases and J shed 0 bases, with 11 bases lying between them. The CDR3 spans 15 residues.